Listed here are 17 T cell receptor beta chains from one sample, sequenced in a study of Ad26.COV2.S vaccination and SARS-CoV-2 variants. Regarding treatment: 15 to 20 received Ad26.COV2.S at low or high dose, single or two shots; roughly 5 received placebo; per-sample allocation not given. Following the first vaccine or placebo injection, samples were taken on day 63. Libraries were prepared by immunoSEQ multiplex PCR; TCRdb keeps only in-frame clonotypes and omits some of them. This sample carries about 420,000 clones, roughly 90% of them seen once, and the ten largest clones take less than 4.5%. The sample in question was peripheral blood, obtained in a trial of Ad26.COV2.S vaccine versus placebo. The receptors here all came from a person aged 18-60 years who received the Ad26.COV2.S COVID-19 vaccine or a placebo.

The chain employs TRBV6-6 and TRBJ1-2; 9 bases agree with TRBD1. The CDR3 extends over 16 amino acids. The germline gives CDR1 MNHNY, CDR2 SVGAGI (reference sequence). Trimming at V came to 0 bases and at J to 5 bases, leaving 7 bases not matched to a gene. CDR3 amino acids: CASSYSGTGLFYGYTF. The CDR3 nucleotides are TGTGCCAGCAGTTACTCGGGGACAGGGCTGTTTTATGGCTACACCTTC.

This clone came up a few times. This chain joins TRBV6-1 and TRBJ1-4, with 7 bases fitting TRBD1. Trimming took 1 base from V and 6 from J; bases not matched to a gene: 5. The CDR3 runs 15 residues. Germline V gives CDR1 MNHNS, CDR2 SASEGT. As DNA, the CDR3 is TGTGCCAGCAGTGAAGACGCAGGGGGGTATGAAAAACTGTTTTTT. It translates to CASSEDAGGYEKLFF.

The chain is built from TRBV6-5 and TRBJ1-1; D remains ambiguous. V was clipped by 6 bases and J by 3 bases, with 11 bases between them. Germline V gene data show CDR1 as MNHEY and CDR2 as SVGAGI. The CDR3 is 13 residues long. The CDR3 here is CASRLGLHTEAFF. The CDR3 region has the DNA TGTGCCAGCAGGTTAGGGTTGCACACTGAAGCTTTCTTT.

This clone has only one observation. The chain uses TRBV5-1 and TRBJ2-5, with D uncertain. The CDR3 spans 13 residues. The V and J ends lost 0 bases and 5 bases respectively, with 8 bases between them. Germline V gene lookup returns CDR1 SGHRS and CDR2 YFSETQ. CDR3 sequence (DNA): TGCGCCAGCAGCTTGGCGGGCCGGGAGACCCAGTACTTC. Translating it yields CASSLAGRETQYF.

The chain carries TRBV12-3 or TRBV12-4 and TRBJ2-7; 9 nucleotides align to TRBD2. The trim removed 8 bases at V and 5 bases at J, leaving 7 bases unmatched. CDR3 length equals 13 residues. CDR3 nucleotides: TGTGCCAGCCGATTAGCGGGGGCCCACGAGCAGTACTTC. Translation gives CASRLAGAHEQYF.

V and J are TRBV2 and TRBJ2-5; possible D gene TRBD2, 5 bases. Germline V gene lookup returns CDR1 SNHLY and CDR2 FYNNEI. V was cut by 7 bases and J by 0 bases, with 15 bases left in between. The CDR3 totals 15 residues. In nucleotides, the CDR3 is TGTGCCAGCACCCCGGGAATTACATACCAAGAGACCCAGTACTTC. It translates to CASTPGITYQETQYF.

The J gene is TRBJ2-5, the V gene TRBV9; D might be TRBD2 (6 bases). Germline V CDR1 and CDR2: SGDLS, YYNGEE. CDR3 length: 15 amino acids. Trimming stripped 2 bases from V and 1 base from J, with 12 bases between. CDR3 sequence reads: CASSVRGSTQETQYF. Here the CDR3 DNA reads TGTGCCAGCAGCGTGCGGGGTTCTACCCAAGAGACCCAGTACTTC.

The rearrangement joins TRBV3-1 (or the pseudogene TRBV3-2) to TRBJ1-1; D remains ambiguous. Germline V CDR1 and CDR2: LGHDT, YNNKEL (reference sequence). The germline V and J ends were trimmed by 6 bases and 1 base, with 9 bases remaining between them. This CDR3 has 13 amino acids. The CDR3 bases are TGTGCCAGCAGTCAGCTCACGAACACTGAAGCTTTCTTT. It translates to CASSQLTNTEAFF.

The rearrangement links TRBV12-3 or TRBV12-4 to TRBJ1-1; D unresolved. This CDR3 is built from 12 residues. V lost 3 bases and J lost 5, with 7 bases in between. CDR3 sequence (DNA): TGTGCCAGCAGTTTGACAAAGACTGAAGCTTTCTTT. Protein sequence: CASSLTKTEAFF.

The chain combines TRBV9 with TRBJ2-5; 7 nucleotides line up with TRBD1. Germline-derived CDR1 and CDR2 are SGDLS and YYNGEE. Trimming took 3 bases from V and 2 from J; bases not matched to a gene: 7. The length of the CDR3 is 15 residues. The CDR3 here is CASSAHGTVQETQYF. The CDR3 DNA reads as TGTGCCAGCAGCGCCCACGGGACAGTTCAAGAGACCCAGTACTTC.

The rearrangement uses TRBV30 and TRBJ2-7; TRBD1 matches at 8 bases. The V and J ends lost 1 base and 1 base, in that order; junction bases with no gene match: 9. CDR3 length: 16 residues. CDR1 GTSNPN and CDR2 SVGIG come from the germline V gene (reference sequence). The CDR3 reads CAWSDERQGPSYEQYF. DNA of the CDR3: TGTGCCTGGAGTGATGAACGACAGGGGCCGTCCTACGAGCAGTACTTC.

Here the CDR3 DNA reads TGTGCCACCAGCAGAGATCTGGCTTATTATGGCTACACCTTC. Protein product: CATSRDLAYYGYTF. The rearrangement links TRBV15 to TRBJ1-2; D uncertain. This CDR3 has 14 residues. Germline V gives CDR1 LNHNV, CDR2 YYDKDF (reference sequence). Trimming took off 0 bases at V and 5 bases at J, with 10 bases between the two ends.

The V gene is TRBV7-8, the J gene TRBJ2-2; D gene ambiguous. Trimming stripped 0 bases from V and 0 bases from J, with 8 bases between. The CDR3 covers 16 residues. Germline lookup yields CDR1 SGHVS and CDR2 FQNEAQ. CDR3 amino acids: CASSLASTANTGELFF. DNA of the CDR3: TGTGCCAGCAGCTTAGCCAGTACCGCGAACACCGGGGAGCTGTTTTTT.

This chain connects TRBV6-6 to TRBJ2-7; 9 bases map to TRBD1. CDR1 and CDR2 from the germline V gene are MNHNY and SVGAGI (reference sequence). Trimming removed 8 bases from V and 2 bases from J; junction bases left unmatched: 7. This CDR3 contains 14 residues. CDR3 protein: CASLEGQGPYEQYF. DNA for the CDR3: TGTGCCAGCCTAGAGGGACAGGGACCCTACGAGCAGTACTTC.

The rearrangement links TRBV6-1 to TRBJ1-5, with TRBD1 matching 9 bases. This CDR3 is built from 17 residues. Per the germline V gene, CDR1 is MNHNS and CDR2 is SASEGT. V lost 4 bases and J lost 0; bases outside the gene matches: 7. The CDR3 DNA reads TGTGCCAGCAGTGCCCCCGGGACAGGGTCTAGCAATCAGCCCCAGCATTTT. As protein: CASSAPGTGSSNQPQHF.

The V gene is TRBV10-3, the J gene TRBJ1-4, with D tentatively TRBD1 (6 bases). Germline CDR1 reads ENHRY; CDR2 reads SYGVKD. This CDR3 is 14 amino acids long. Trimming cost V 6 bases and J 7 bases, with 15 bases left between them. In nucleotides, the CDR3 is TGTGCCATCAGCATGACAGGACGAAGTGAAAAACTGTTTTTT. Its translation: CAISMTGRSEKLFF.

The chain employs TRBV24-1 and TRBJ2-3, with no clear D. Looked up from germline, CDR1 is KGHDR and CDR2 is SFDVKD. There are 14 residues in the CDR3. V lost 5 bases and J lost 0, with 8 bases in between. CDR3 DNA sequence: TGTGCCACCAGTGGCAGCCCTAGCACAGATACGCAGTATTTT. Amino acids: CATSGSPSTDTQYF.